These 9 T cell receptor beta chains share one sample of origin, sequenced in a study of blood T cell repertoires in COVID-19. Sequenced by immunoSEQ multiplex PCR; TCRdb stores in-frame clones only, minus some. The sample shows about 220,000 clones, roughly nine tenths of them seen only once. The material sequenced was peripheral blood. These receptors were taken from a woman aged 50 to 60 with COVID-19, enrolled during active disease.

The chain carries TRBV19 and TRBJ2-1, with D tentatively TRBD1 (5 bases). The germline gives CDR1 LNHDA, CDR2 SQIVND (reference sequence). The ends were cut back, 9 bases at V and 7 bases at J, with 16 bases in the middle. The CDR3 has 13 residues. The CDR3 is CASWTPLANEQFF. CDR3 in DNA: TGTGCCAGCTGGACACCCCTGGCAAATGAGCAGTTCTTC. Combining the CDR3 with reference TRBV19 and TRBJ2-1 gives the whole variable domain DGGITQSPKYLFRKEGQNVTLSCEQNLNHDAMYWYRQDPGQGLRLIYYSQIVNDFQKGDIAEGYSVSREKKESFPLTVTSAQKNPTAFYLCASWTPLANEQFFGPGTRLTVL.

J is TRBJ1-2 and V is TRBV5-4; possibly TRBD1 for D (5 bases). Germline loops: CDR1 SGHNT, CDR2 YYREEE (reference sequence). The V and J ends lost 1 base and 4 bases respectively, with 17 bases between them. The CDR3 totals 16 residues. The CDR3, as DNA: TGTGCCAGCAGCTTGCGGACGGGGGTCGGTACCTATGGCTACACCTTC. Translating it yields CASSLRTGVGTYGYTF.

This clone was found a few times. The CDR3 reads CASSPTGSGNTIYF. Here the CDR3 DNA reads TGTGCCAGCAGCCCGACCGGGTCTGGAAACACCATATATTTT. This chain links TRBV3-1 (or the pseudogene TRBV3-2) with TRBJ1-3; D is uncertain. The CDR3 length is 14 residues. The germline V gene encodes CDR1 LGHDT and CDR2 YNNKEL (reference sequence). Trimming removed 4 bases from V and 1 base from J, with 8 bases in between.

The chain combines TRBV21-1 with TRBJ2-7; TRBD2 is the table's D call and was not checked against the DNA. TRBV21-1 is deemed a pseudogene. CDR3 length equals 16 residues. For the CDR3, the DNA is TGTGCCAGCAGCCCCCGTAGGAGGGGGGGGCCGTACGAGCAGTACGTC. It translates to CASSPRRRGGPYEQYV.

The rearrangement joins TRBV24-1 to TRBJ2-7; 7 nucleotides align to TRBD1. Germline CDR1 reads KGHDR; CDR2 reads SFDVKD. The junction had 16 bases not matched to a gene; V was cut back by 1 base and J by 5 bases. The CDR3 spans 18 residues. The CDR3, as DNA: TGTGCCACCAGTGATTTTTTCCGGGACAGTCCTGTTAGGAACGAGCAGTACGTC. Protein product: CATSDFFRDSPVRNEQYV.

V and J are TRBV9 and TRBJ2-1; 9 bases agree with TRBD2. The CDR3 runs to 18 residues. Losses at the gene ends were 4 bases for V and 4 bases for J; bases not matched to a gene: 15. Germline V gene sequence: CDR1 SGDLS, CDR2 YYNGEE. DNA of the CDR3: TGTGCCAGCAGCCCCCGTCTAGCGGGATACTCTTCGTACAATGAGCAGTTCTTC. It specifies CASSPRLAGYSSYNEQFF.

The V gene is TRBV5-1, the J gene TRBJ2-7; 7 nucleotides match TRBD2. CDR1 is SGHRS and CDR2 is YFSETQ in the germline V gene. V trimming: 1 base; J trimming: 0 bases; junction bases outside the gene matches: 7. The CDR3 sequence is 16 residues long. The CDR3, as DNA: TGCGCCAGCAGCTTGTCCCCCAGCGGGGTCTCCTACGAGCAGTACTTC. It specifies CASSLSPSGVSYEQYF. Variable domain in full (rest from reference TRBV5-1 and TRBJ2-7): KAGVTQTPRYLIKTRGQQVTLSCSPISGHRSVSWYQQTPGQGLQFLFEYFSETQRNKGNFPGRFSGRQFSNSRSEMNVSTLELGDSALYLCASSLSPSGVSYEQYFGPGTRLTVT.

This chain connects TRBV11-2 to TRBJ2-5, with a tentative D call TRBD1 (6 bases). CDR1 and CDR2 (germline): SGHAT, FQNNGV. The CDR3 is made up of 12 amino acids. The V and J ends lost 5 bases and 13 bases respectively, with 17 bases between them. The CDR3 coding sequence is TGTGCCAGCAGCCCAGTTGGGGGCCACTCGTACTTC. Translated, it gives CASSPVGGHSYF. Full variable domain (remainder filled in from reference TRBV11-2 and TRBJ2-5): EAGVAQSPRYKIIEKRQSVAFWCNPISGHATLYWYQQILGQGPKLLIQFQNNGVVDDSQLPKDRFSAERLKGVDSTLKIQPAKLEDSAVYLCASSPVGGHSYFGPGTRLLVL.

Only one count was recorded for this clone. V and J are TRBV28 and TRBJ2-7, with D possibly being TRBD1 (5 bases). From germline, CDR1 is MDHEN and CDR2 SYDVKM. The CDR3 length is 17 residues. The V and J ends lost 5 bases and 6 bases respectively, with 26 bases between them. The CDR3 region is CASSPPRRVTPSGEQYF. CDR3 sequence (DNA): TGTGCCAGCAGTCCCCCCCGCAGGGTCACTCCCTCGGGCGAGCAGTACTTC.